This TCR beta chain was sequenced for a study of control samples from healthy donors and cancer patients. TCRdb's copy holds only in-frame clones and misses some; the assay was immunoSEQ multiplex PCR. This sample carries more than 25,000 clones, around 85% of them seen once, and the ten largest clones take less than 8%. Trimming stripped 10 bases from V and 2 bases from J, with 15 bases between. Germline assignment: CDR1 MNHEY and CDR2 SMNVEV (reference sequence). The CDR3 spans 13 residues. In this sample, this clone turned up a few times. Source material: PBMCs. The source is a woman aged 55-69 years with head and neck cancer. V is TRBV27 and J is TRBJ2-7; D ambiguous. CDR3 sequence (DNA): TGTGCCACCCATCCTACAGAAGCCTACGAGCAGTACTTC. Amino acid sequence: CATHPTEAYEQYF.